The entry that follows covers one TCR beta chain sequence. The antigen is not known. The data belong to a study of CD8 T cells in ankylosing spondylitis. Construction of TCR beta libraries was performed using quantitative 5'-RACE with molecular barcodes. MiXCR, run by TCRdb on the 5' RACE reads, gives a single entry per CDR3 protein. The sample shows approximately 440,000 distinct CDR3 sequences, 17% of them seen only once. Findings and caveats of the study: Some of the motif variants had earlier been found in reactive arthritis patients' fluid and blood. The study identified a TCR beta motif of under ten highly homologous variants that appeared characteristic of ankylosing spondylitis blood. Disease-linked clones, CD8+, were relatively rare in peripheral blood. Significant enrichment of disease-linked clones was reportedly seen in matched ankylosing spondylitis synovial fluid.

The CDR3 sequence is 15 residues long. The V gene end was trimmed by 5 bases and the J gene end by 2 bases; junction bases not matched to a gene: 5. Per germline, CDR1 SEHNR and CDR2 FQNEAQ (reference sequence). The origin of this receptor is a male donor with ankylosing spondylitis. The rearrangement joins TRBV7-9 to TRBJ1-2, with 10 nucleotides matching TRBD1. Sequenced input: blood, either unsorted or a sorted T cell fraction (not recorded which). As DNA, the CDR3 is TGTGCCAGCAGCCCCTGGGACAGGGGAAACTATGGCTACACCTTC. This codes for CASSPWDRGNYGYTF.